Following are 10 T cell receptor beta chains from one sample sequenced in a study of blood T cell repertoires in COVID-19. The protocol was immunoSEQ multiplex PCR, while the TCRdb copy is restricted to in-frame clones and leaves out a portion. The repertoire consists of 68,000 or so clones, with 80% to 90% occurring once and the leading ten covering more than 2.5%. The sample taken for sequencing was peripheral blood. The receptors shown here come from a man in his fifties or sixties with acute or convalescent COVID-19.

This clone occurred once. This rearrangement joins TRBV24-1 to TRBJ2-1, with TRBD2 matching 9 bases. With 3 bases clipped from V and 3 bases from J, the junction kept 11 bases outside the gene matches. The CDR3 has 18 amino acids. Germline V gene data show CDR1 as KGHDR and CDR2 as SFDVKD. For the CDR3, the DNA is TGTGCCACCAGTGATGCCCCCTGGAGCGGGAGGAACTACAATGAGCAGTTCTTC. Amino acid sequence: CATSDAPWSGRNYNEQFF.

The chain combines TRBV19 with TRBJ1-2, with a tentative D call TRBD1 (5 bases). The CDR3 loop spans 14 amino acids. Trimming took 2 bases from V and 7 from J, leaving 14 bases between them. The germline V gene encodes CDR1 LNHDA and CDR2 SQIVND (reference sequence). DNA of the CDR3: TGTGCCAGTAGTATATCAGGGATCACGGGTGGCTACACCTTC. This encodes CASSISGITGGYTF.

The CDR3 region is CASSLVTSGRAPYEQYF. Here the CDR3 DNA reads TGTGCCAGCAGTTTAGTGACTAGCGGGAGGGCCCCCTACGAGCAGTACTTC. The chain couples TRBV27 to TRBJ2-7; 14 bases match TRBD2. Germline CDR1 MNHEY, CDR2 SMNVEV (reference sequence). V lost 2 bases to trimming and J lost 2 bases; unmatched junction nucleotides: 5. The CDR3 totals 17 residues.

The J gene is TRBJ1-2, the V gene TRBV24-1; D is uncertain. V gave up 1 base and J gave up 2 bases, with 7 bases separating them. CDR1 and CDR2 from the germline V gene are KGHDR and SFDVKD. The CDR3 is made up of 14 amino acids. The CDR3, as DNA: TGTGCCACCAGTGATTTTCAGGCCAACTATGGCTACACCTTC. This translates into CATSDFQANYGYTF.

The V and J genes are TRBV3-1 (or the pseudogene TRBV3-2) and TRBJ2-1, with D perhaps matching TRBD2 (5 bases). Germline V gives CDR1 LGHDT, CDR2 YNNKEL (reference sequence). The length of the CDR3 is 17 residues. Trimming pared 1 base from V and 12 bases from J, leaving 25 bases between. The CDR3: CASSQARPPQVQAGQFF. For the CDR3, the DNA is TGTGCCAGCAGCCAAGCACGGCCGCCGCAAGTTCAGGCGGGGCAGTTCTTC.

V usage is TRBV6-5 and J usage is TRBJ2-7; the D gene is possibly TRBD2 (6 bases). The CDR3 loop spans 14 amino acids. Trimming shortened V by 2 bases and J by 4 bases, and 12 bases separated the two germline ends. Germline CDR1 is MNHEY and CDR2 is SVGAGI. CDR3 in DNA: TGTGCCAGCAGTTACCGGAGGGAGTTATACGAGCAGTACTTC. The encoded protein is CASSYRRELYEQYF.

CDR3 region: CASSSGGLPYEQYV. CDR3 nucleotide sequence: TGTGCCAGCAGCAGTGGGGGCCTTCCCTACGAGCAGTACGTC. This chain connects TRBV11-3 to TRBJ2-7; maybe TRBD1 (6 bases). Germline-derived CDR1 and CDR2 are SGHNT and YENEEA. Trimming left V 5 bases short and J 2 bases short, with 13 bases between. This CDR3 is built from 14 residues.

The CDR3 protein is CASSPRTLFEQETQYF. The CDR3 DNA reads TGTGCCAGCTCACCACGGACTCTTTTCGAACAAGAGACCCAGTACTTC. The chain combines TRBV18 with TRBJ2-5; TRBD2 is a possible D gene (5 bases). The V gene lost 1 base and the J gene lost 2 bases, with 14 bases spanning the gap. The CDR3 runs 16 residues. Per the germline V gene, CDR1 is KGHSH and CDR2 is LQKENI.

This chain joins TRBV7-2 and TRBJ2-1; 7 nucleotides line up with TRBD1. Trimming removed 5 bases from V and 6 bases from J; junction bases left unmatched: 10. The length of the CDR3 is 15 residues. Germline V lookup: CDR1 SGHTA, CDR2 FQGNSA. CDR3 coding DNA: TGTGCCAGCAGCGAAGGTGGACAGGAATTCAATGAGCAGTTCTTC. Translating it yields CASSEGGQEFNEQFF.

The chain is built from TRBV6-2 or TRBV6-3 and TRBJ2-7; D not certain. V was pared by 4 bases and J by 3 bases, with 16 bases between. The germline CDR1 and CDR2 sequences are MNHEY and SVGEGT. This CDR3 has 15 amino acids. The DNA for the CDR3 is TGTGCCAGCAGTTTCGCCGGTAGTTCCCTCTACGAGCAGTACTTC. This sequence encodes CASSFAGSSLYEQYF.